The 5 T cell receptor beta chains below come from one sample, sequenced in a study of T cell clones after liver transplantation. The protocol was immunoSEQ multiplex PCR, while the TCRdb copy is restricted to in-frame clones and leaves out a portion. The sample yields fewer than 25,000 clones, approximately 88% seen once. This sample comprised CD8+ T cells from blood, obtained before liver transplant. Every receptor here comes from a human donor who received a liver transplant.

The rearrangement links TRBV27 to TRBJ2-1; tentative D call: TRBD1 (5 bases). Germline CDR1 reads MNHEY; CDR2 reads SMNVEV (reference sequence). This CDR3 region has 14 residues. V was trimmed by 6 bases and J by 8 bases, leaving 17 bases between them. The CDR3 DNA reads TGTGCCAGCAGATTGGGGCTAGTCGTCGATGAGCAGTTCTTC. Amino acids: CASRLGLVVDEQFF.

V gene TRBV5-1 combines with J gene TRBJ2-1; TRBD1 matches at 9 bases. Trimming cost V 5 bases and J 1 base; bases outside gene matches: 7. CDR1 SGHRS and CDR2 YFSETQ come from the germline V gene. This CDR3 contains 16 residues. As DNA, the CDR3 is TGCGCCAGCAGTCCCGCCGGGACAGGGTCCTACAATGAGCAGTTCTTC. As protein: CASSPAGTGSYNEQFF.

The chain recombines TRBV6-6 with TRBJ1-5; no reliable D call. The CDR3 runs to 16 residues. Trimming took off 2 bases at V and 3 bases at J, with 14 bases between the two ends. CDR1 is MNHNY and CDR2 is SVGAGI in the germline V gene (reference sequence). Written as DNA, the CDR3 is TGTGCCAGCAGTTACCCCCCGCGAGGACCCAATCAGCCCCAGCATTTT. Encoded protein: CASSYPPRGPNQPQHF.

CDR3 residues: CASSVRGLQETQYF. CDR3 in DNA: TGTGCCAGCAGCGTGAGAGGGCTCCAAGAGACCCAGTACTTC. The rearrangement links TRBV7-9 to TRBJ2-5; perhaps TRBD2 as D (5 bases). In germline, CDR1 is SEHNR, CDR2 FQNEAQ (reference sequence). Trimming stripped 5 bases from V and 1 base from J, with 11 bases between. The length of the CDR3 is 14 residues.

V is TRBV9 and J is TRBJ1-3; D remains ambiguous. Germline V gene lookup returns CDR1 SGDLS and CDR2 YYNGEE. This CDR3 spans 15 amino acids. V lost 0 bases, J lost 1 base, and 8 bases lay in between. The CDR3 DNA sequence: TGTGCCAGCAGCGTAGCCGGGGAATCTGGAAACACCATATATTTT. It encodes CASSVAGESGNTIYF. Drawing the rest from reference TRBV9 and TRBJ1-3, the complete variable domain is DSGVTQTPKHLITATGQRVTLRCSPRSGDLSVYWYQQSLDQGLQFLIQYYNGEERAKGNILERFSAQQFPDLHSELNLSSLELGDSALYFCASSVAGESGNTIYFGEGSWLTVV.